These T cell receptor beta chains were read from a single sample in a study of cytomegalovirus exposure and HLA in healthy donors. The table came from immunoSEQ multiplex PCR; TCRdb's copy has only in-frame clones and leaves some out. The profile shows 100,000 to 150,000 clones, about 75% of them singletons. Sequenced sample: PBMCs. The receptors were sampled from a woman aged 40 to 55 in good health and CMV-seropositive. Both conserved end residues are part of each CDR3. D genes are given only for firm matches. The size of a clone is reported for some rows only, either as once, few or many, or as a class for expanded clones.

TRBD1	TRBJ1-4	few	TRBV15	TGTGCCACCAGCAGAGAACAGGGGGTTTATGAAAAACTGTTTTTT	CATSREQGVYEKLFF
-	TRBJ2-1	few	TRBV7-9	TGTGCCAGCAGCTTACCGGACAGCGGCAATGAGCAGTTCTTC	CASSLPDSGNEQFF
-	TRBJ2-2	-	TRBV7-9	TGTGCCAGCAGCGCGATCGACACGGTTGGATCCGGGGAGCTGTTTTTT	CASSAIDTVGSGELFF
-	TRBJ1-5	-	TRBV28	TGTGCCAGCAGTTCCCCCGGGGATGGACGCAATCAGCCCCAGCATTTT	CASSSPGDGRNQPQHF
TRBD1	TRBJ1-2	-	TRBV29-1	TGCAGCGTCGCGGGACAGTTCTATGGCTACACCTTC	CSVAGQFYGYTF
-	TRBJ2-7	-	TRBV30	TGTGCCTGGAGACTCATGGGGGCCTCCTACGAGCAGTACTTC	CAWRLMGASYEQYF
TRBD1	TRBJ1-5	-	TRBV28	TGTGCCAGTAAACAGGGGCCGGATCAGCCCCAGCATTTT	CASKQGPDQPQHF
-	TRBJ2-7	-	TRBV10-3	TGTGCCATCAGTGGTCTGGGGGGCTCCTACGAGCAGTACTTC	CAISGLGGSYEQYF
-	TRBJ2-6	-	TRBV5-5	TGTGCCAGCAGTGAGTCTGGGGCCAACGTCCTGACTTTC	CASSESGANVLTF
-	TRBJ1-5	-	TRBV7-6	TGTGCCAGCAGCTTAGCACAGGGAGTCAATCAGCCCCAGCATTTT	CASSLAQGVNQPQHF
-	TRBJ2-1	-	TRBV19	TGTGCCAGCGACAGGGGAGGGTACAATGAGCAGTTCTTC	CASDRGGYNEQFF
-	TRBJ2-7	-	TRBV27	TGTGCCAGCAGTTTGGGGGGAAGTGGCGAGGGGCCCTACGAGCAGTACTTC	CASSLGGSGEGPYEQYF
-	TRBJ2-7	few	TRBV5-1	TGCGCCAGCAGCTTGAGTGGACGGGACTACGAGCAGTACTTC	CASSLSGRDYEQYF
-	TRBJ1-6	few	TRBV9	TGTGCCAGCAGCTGGGGGCTTCAATCGTATAATTCACCCCTCCACTTT	CASSWGLQSYNSPLHF
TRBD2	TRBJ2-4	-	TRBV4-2	TGTGCCAGCAGCCGAGGGACTACCGAAAACATTCAGTACTTC	CASSRGTTENIQYF
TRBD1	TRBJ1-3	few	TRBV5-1	TGCGCCAGCAGCCCGACAGGGGCCCTCTCTGGAAACACCATATATTTT	CASSPTGALSGNTIYF
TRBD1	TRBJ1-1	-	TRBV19	TGTGCCAGTAGTATAGCAGGGGGCGGGTTCACTGAAGCTTTCTTT	CASSIAGGGFTEAFF
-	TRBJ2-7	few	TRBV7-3	TGTGCCAGCAGCTTGTCCTCGGGGGACTGGGACGAGCAGTACTTC	CASSLSSGDWDEQYF
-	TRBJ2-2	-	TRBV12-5	TGTGCTAGTGCCCCCGGACACGGGAACACCGGGGAGCTGTTTTTT	CASAPGHGNTGELFF
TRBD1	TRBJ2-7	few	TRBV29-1	TGCAGCGTTGCGCGGGGACAGGGGGACGAGCAGTACTTC	CSVARGQGDEQYF